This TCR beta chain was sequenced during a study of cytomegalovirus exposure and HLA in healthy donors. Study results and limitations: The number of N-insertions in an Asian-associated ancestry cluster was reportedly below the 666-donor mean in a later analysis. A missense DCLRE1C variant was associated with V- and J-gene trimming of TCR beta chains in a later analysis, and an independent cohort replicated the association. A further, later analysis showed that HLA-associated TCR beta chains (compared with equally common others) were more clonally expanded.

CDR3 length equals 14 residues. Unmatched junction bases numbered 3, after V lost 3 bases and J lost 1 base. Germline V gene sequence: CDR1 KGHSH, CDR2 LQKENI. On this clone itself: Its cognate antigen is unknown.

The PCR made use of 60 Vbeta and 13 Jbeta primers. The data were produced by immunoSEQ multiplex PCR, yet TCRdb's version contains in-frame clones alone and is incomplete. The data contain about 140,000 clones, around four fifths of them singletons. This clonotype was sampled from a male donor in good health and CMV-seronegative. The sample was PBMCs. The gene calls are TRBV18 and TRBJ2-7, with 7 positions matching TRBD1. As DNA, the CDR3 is TGTGCCAGCTCACCCTGGGACAGATCCTACGAGCAGTACTTC. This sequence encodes CASSPWDRSYEQYF.